This T cell receptor (beta chain) was documented in a study of sequential checkpoint blockade in melanoma. About the study: After nivolumab or ipilimumab alone, around 20 patients had week-13 rebiopsies.

Note on this clone: Antigen unknown.

Notes on the study in general: T-cell fraction and clonality followed PD-L1 and CD8+ counts, not mutational load.

Looked up from germline, CDR1 is SGHRS and CDR2 is YFSETQ. This CDR3 is 17 amino acids long. Trimming took 0 bases from V and 2 from J; bases not matched to a gene: 6. Sample treatment: randomized to nivolumab then ipilimumab (arm A) or the reverse (arm B). Patients had received no earlier DNA-damaging chemotherapy. Libraries were prepared by immunoSEQ multiplex PCR; TCRdb keeps only in-frame clonotypes and omits some of them. The data contain under 7,500 clones, more than 20% of them seen just once; the ten biggest clones take up about 10%. The receptor was derived from a human donor with melanoma. The material sequenced was tumor tissue (inferred from file names), taken from a patient given nivolumab and ipilimumab in sequence. The gene calls are TRBV5-1 and TRBJ2-7; 12 nucleotides line up with TRBD2. DNA of the CDR3: TGCGCCAGCAGCTTGGGACTAGCGGGAGTTCGGGCCTACGAGCAGTACTTC. This codes for CASSLGLAGVRAYEQYF.